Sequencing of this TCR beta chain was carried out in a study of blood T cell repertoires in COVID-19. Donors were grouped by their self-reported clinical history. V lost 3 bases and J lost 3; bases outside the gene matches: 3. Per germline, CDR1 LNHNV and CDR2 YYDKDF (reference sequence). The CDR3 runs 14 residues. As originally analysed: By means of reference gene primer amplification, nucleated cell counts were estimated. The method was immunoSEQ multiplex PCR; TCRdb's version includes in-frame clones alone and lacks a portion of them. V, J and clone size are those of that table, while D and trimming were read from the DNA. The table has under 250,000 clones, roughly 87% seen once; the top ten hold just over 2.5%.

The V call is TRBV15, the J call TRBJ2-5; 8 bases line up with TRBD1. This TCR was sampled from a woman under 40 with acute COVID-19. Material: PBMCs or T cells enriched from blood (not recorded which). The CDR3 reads CATSRDRAEETQYF. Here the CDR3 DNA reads TGTGCCACCAGCAGGGACAGGGCGGAAGAGACCCAGTACTTC. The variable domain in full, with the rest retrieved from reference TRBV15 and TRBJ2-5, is DAMVIQNPRYQVTQFGKPVTLSCSQTLNHNVMYWYQQKSSQAPKLLFHYYDKDFNNEADTPDNFQSRRPNTSFCFLDIRSPGLGDTAMYLCATSRDRAEETQYFGPGTRLLVL.